The TCR beta chain described here comes from a study of Ad26.COV2.S vaccination and SARS-CoV-2 variants. Study-wide background: Donor was assigned to the Ad26.COV2.S arm of trial COV1001. Ad26.COV2.S given intramuscularly, once or twice 56 days apart. Broader study findings: Vaccine recipients showed a spike-specific TCR breadth that was higher than in placebo recipients.

TCRdb keeps only in-frame clones here, not all; method: immunoSEQ multiplex PCR. The sample has about 370,000 clones; approximately 89% are singletons. Comment on this clone: Its matching antigen is unknown.

The CDR3 covers 18 residues. Germline CDR1 reads MGHRA; CDR2 reads YSYEKL. Germline trimming cut 5 bases from V and 4 bases from J; bases unmatched to any gene: 13. Regarding treatment: 15 to 20 received Ad26.COV2.S at low or high dose, single or two shots; 5 received placebo; per-sample allocation not given. Specimens were obtained on day 63 following the first vaccine or placebo injection. V usage is TRBV4-1 and J usage is TRBJ2-1; 11 bases are shared with TRBD2. Source: peripheral blood, taken in a trial of Ad26.COV2.S vaccine versus placebo. This clonotype originated in a person aged 18-60 years who received the Ad26.COV2.S COVID-19 vaccine or a placebo. The CDR3 sequence is CASSIRLAGSSTYNEQFF. The CDR3 DNA reads TGCGCCAGCAGCATTCGACTAGCGGGATCGTCTACATACAATGAGCAGTTCTTC.